This note documents a single TCR beta chain sequence. Germline loops: CDR1 SGHTA, CDR2 FQGNSA. The CDR3 covers 14 residues. The sample is drawn from a study of blood T cells in healthy people across ages. Primers used in a second PCR of roughly 6 to 11 cycles were a sample-barcoded 5' primer and a J-beta primer mix. TCRdb re-called the 5' RACE reads through MiXCR, storing one row per CDR3 protein. The repertoire includes almost 800,000 distinct CDR3 sequences, roughly 64% of them detected once, and 20% to 25% sits in the top ten. The sample was blood. The chain uses TRBV7-2 and TRBJ2-5, with D possibly called TRBD1 or TRBD2 (5 bases each). The J call may be wrong; the DNA end is better matched by TRBJ2-1. The source is a young man in good health. CDR3 in DNA: TGTGCCAGCAGCCCGCCGGGACGAGAAGAGACCCAGTTCTTC. Its protein product is CASSPPGREETQFF.